The present entry profiles one T cell receptor beta chain with its context. How the authors handled the data: Amplifying reference gene primers gave estimates of nucleated cell counts. Clones were sequenced by immunoSEQ multiplex PCR, and TCRdb holds only the in-frame ones, with some missing. D and trimming were read from the DNA, whereas the V and J calls and clone size are those reported in that table. The table records roughly 60,000 clones, roughly 84% of them present only once. This sample was taken from a study of blood T cell repertoires in COVID-19. Overall study context: COVID-19 samples, acute and convalescent, were from the United States, Italy and Spain.

Germline CDR1 is MNHEY and CDR2 is SMNVEV (reference sequence). The V end lost 5 bases, the J end lost 6 bases, and 6 bases lay between the germline ends. The CDR3 contains 11 residues. The sequenced sample consisted of peripheral blood. This receptor was identified in a man of 80 years or more with COVID-19, enrolled during active disease. The chain recombines TRBV27 with TRBJ2-3; D is unclear. This CDR3 reads CASSLQDTQYF. DNA for the CDR3: TGTGCCAGCAGTCTCCAGGATACGCAGTATTTT.